The present T cell receptor beta chain was sequenced within a study of cytomegalovirus exposure and HLA in healthy donors. PCR was performed using 60 Vbeta and 13 Jbeta primers. Sequencing was performed with immunoSEQ multiplex PCR; in TCRdb, only in-frame clones are kept and a portion is missing. Of fewer than 250,000 clones detected, about nine tenths appear once; the ten largest clones hold 1% to 1.5%. This clone has more than one count but fewer than ten. Its cognate antigen is unknown. Broader study findings: Reports state that TCR beta sequences accurately predicted most subjects' HLA-A and HLA-B alleles.

Deletions cut 4 bases from V and 1 base from J, with 6 bases between. The V gene's germline CDR1 is SGHNT and CDR2 YYREEE (reference sequence). The CDR3 is 13 amino acids. The sequencing sample was made of PBMCs. The chain couples TRBV5-4 to TRBJ2-1; no definite D call. This clonotype was obtained from a man aged 30-40 years in good health and CMV-seronegative. The CDR3 bases are TGTGCCAGCAGCCCGCGGTCCTACAATGAGCAGTTCTTC. Its protein product is CASSPRSYNEQFF.